This T cell receptor (beta chain) was found in a study of beta chain features in type 1 diabetes. Whole-study findings and limits: Possible PCR preference for shorter templates applied equally to patients and controls.

Germline V CDR1 and CDR2: SGHTA, FQGNSA. Trimming left V 5 bases short and J 1 base short, with 12 bases between. CDR3 length: 15 residues. As to this clone: Its antigen is unknown.

Sequenced material consisted of expressed TCRB transcripts (all of the isolated RNA was reverse transcribed). Profiled with immunoSEQ multiplex PCR; TCRdb holds only in-frame clones, not every one. Of 860,000 or so clones in the sample, 15% to 20% are singletons; the top ten hold 0.023%. The authors took one heparinised blood draw, averaging roughly 120 mL, from each donor. Sequencing was carried out using naive CD4+ T cells from blood. The rearrangement links TRBV7-2 to TRBJ2-1, with TRBD1 as a possible D gene (5 bases). The sequence was obtained from a woman aged 18-29 years in good health. CDR3 region: CASSASQGSYNEQFF. The CDR3 nucleotides read TGTGCCAGCAGCGCCTCTCAGGGATCCTACAATGAGCAGTTCTTC.